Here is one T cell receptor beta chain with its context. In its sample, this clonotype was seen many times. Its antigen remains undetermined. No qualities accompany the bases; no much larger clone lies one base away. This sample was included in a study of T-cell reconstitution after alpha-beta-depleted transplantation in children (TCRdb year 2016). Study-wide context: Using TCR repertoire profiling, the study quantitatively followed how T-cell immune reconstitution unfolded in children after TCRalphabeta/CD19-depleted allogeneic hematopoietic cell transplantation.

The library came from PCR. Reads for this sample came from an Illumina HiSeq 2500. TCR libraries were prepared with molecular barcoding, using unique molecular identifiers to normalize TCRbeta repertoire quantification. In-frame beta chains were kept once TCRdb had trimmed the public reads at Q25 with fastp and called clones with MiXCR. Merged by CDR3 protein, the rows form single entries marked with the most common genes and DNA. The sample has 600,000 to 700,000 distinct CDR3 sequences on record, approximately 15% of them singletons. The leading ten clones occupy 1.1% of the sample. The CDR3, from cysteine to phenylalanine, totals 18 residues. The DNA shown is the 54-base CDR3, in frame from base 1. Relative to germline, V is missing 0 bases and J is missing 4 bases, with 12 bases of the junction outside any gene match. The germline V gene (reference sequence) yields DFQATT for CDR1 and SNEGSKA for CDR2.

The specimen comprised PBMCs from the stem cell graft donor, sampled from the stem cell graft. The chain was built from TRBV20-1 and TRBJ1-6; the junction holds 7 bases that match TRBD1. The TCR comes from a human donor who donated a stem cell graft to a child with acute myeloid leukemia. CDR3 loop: CSARDFRTGEMYNSPLHF. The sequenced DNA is TGCAGTGCTAGAGATTTCCGAACAGGGGAGATGTATAATTCACCCCTCCACTTT.